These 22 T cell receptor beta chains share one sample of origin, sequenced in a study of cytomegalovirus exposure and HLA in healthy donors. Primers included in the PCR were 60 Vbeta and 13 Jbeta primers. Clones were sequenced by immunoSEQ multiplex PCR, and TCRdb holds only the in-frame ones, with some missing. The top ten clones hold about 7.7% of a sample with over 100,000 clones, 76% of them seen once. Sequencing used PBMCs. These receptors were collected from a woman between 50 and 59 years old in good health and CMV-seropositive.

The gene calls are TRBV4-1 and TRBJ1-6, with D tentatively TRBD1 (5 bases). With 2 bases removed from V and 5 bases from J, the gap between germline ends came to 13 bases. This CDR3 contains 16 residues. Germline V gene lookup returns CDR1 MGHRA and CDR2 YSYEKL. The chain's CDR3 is CASSQNPGLNNSPLHF. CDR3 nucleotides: TGCGCCAGCAGCCAAAATCCAGGGCTTAATAATTCACCCCTCCACTTT.

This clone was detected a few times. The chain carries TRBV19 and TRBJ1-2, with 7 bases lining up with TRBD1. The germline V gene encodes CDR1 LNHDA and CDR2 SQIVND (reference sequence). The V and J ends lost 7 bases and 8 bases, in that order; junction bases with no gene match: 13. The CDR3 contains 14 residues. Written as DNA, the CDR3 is TGTGCCAGTACCCCAGCCGGGGACAGTGGGGGCTACACCTTC. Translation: CASTPAGDSGGYTF.

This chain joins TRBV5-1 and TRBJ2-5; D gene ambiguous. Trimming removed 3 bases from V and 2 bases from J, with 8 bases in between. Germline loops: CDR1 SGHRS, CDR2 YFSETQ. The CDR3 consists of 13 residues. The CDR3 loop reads CASSSDLQETQYF. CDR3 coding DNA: TGCGCCAGCAGCTCCGACTTGCAAGAGACCCAGTACTTC.

CDR3 DNA sequence: TGCGCCAGCAGCCAGGTTCGGGGGTTAGAGACCCAGTACTTC. Translating it yields CASSQVRGLETQYF. V usage is TRBV4-3 and J usage is TRBJ2-5; weak D call: TRBD2 (6 bases). The germline V and J ends were trimmed by 3 bases and 4 bases, with 12 bases remaining between them. The CDR3 is 14 residues long. Germline assignment: CDR1 LGHNA and CDR2 YSLEER.

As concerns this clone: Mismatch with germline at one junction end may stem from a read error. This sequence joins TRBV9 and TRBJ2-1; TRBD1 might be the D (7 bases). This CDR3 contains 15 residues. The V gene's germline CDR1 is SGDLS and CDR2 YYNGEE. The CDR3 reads CASSGEGARYNEQFF. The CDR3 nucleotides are TGTGCCAGTAGCGGAGAGGGGGCACGGTACAATGAGCAGTTCTTC.

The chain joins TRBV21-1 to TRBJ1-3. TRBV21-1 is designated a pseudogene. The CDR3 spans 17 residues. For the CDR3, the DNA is TGTGCCAGCAGCAAAGTGGGGGACTGCCCCTCTGGAAACACCATATATTTT. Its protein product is CASSKVGDCPSGNTIYF.

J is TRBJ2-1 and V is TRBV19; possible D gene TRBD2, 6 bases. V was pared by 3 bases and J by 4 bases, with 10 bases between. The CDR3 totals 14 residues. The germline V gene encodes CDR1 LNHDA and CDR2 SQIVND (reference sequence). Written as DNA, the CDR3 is TGTGCCAGTAGTATCAAGGGACTTTACAATGAGCAGTTCTTC. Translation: CASSIKGLYNEQFF. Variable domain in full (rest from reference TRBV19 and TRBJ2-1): DGGITQSPKYLFRKEGQNVTLSCEQNLNHDAMYWYRQDPGQGLRLIYYSQIVNDFQKGDIAEGYSVSREKKESFPLTVTSAQKNPTAFYLCASSIKGLYNEQFFGPGTRLTVL.

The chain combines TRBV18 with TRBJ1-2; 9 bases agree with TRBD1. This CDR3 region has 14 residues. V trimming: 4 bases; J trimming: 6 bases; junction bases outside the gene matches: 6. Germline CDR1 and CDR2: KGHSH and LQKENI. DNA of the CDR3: TGTGCCAGCTCACTGACAGGGGGAGGAGATGGCTACACCTTC. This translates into CASSLTGGGDGYTF.

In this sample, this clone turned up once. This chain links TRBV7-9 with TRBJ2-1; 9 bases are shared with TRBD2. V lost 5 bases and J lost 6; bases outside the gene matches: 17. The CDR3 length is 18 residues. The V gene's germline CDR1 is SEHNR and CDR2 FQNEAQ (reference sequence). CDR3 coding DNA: TGTGCCAGCAGCCCCAACATGAAAAGCGGGAGGCGGTTCAATGAGCAGTTCTTC. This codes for CASSPNMKSGRRFNEQFF.

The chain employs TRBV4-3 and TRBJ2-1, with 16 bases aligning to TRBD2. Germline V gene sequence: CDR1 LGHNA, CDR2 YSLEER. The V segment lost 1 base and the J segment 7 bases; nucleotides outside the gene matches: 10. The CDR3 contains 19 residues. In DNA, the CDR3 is TGCGCCAGCAGCCAAGCCCCCGGGACTAGCGGGGGGGCTAGGAATGAGCAGTTCTTC. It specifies CASSQAPGTSGGARNEQFF.

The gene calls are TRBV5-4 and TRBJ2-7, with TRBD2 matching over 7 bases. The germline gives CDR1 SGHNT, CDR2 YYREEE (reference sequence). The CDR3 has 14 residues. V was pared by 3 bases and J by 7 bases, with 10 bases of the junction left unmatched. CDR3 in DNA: TGTGCCAGCAGCTCTCGGGGGGTACTGGGTGAGCAGTACTTC. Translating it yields CASSSRGVLGEQYF.

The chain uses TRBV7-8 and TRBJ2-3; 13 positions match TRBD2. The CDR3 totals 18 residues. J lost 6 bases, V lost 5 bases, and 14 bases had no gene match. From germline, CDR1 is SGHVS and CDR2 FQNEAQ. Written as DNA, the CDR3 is TGTGCCAGCAGCCGATATGGGACTAGCGGGACAGGGAGGGATACGCAGTATTTT. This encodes CASSRYGTSGTGRDTQYF.

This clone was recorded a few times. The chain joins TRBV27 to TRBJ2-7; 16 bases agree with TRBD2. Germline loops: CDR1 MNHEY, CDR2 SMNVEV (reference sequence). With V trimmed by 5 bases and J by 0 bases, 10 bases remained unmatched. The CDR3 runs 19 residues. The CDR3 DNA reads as TGTGCCAGCAGTGCCCCCGGGACTAGCGGGAGGGGACGCTCCTACGAGCAGTACTTC. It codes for CASSAPGTSGRGRSYEQYF.

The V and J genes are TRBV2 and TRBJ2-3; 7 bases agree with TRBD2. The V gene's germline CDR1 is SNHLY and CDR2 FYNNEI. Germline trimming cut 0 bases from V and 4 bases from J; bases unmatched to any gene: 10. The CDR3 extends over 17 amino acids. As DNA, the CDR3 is TGTGCCAGCAGTGAAGCGGAGACTAGCACGGGGGCAGATACGCAGTATTTT. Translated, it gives CASSEAETSTGADTQYF.

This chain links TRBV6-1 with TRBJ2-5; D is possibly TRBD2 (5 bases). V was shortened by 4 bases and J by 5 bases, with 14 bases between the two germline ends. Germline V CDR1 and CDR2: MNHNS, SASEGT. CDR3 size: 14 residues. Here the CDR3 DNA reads TGTGCCAGCAGTGGAGGAGGCACGCAGGAGACCCAGTACTTC. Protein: CASSGGGTQETQYF.

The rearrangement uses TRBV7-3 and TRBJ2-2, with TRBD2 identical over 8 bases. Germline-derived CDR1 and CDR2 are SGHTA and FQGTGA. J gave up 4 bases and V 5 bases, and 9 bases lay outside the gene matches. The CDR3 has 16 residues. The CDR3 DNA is TGTGCCAGCAGCAGTCAACCGGGACTAGGCACCGGGGAGCTGTTTTTT. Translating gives CASSSQPGLGTGELFF.

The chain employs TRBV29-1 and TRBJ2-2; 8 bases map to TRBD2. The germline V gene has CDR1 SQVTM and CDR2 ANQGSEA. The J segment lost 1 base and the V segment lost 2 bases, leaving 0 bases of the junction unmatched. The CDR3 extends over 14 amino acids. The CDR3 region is CSVELAGNTGELFF. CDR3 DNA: TGCAGCGTTGAACTAGCGGGGAACACCGGGGAGCTGTTTTTT.

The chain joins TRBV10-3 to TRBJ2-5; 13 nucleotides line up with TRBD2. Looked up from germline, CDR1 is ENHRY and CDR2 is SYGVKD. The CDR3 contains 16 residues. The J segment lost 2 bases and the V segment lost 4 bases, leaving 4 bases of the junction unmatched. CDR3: CAISGTSGRGQETQYF. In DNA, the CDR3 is TGTGCCATCAGTGGGACTAGCGGGAGAGGGCAAGAGACCCAGTACTTC.

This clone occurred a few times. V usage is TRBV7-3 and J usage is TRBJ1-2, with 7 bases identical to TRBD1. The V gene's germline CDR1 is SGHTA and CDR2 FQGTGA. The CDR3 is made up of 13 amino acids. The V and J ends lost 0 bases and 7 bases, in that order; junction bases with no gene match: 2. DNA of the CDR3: TGTGCCAGCAGCTTAACGGAGGGGGCTGGCTACACCTTC. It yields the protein CASSLTEGAGYTF.

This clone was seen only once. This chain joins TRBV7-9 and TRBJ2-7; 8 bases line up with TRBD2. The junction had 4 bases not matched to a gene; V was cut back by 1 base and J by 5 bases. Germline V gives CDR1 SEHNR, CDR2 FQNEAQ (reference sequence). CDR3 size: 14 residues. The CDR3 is CASSLGTSPDEQYF. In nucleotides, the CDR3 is TGTGCCAGCAGCTTAGGGACTAGCCCCGACGAGCAGTACTTC.

CDR3 DNA sequence: TGTGCCAGCAGCTTGGCAGGGATCGCCAAAAACATTCAGTACTTC. It is translated as CASSLAGIAKNIQYF. This chain links TRBV5-8 with TRBJ2-4, with D possibly being TRBD1 (5 bases). V gave up 0 bases and J gave up 1 base, with 8 bases separating them. CDR3 length: 15 residues. Germline V gene sequence: CDR1 SGHTS, CDR2 YDEGEE.

The CDR3 sequence: CATGPGAGNEKLFF. The CDR3 region has the DNA TGTGCCACCGGCCCAGGGGCGGGTAATGAAAAACTGTTTTTT. The V and J genes are TRBV2 and TRBJ1-4; D perhaps matches TRBD1 (6 bases). V shed 10 bases and J shed 4 bases, with 16 bases lying between them. Germline V gene sequence: CDR1 SNHLY, CDR2 FYNNEI. This CDR3 contains 14 residues. Full variable domain (remainder filled in from reference TRBV2 and TRBJ1-4): EPEVTQTPSHQVTQMGQEVILRCVPISNHLYFYWYRQILGQKVEFLVSFYNNEISEKSEIFDDQFSVERPDGSNFTLKIRSTKLEDSAMYFCATGPGAGNEKLFFGSGTQLSVL.